Listed below are T cell receptor beta chains from one sample, sequenced in a study of T cells in localized non-small cell lung cancer. Libraries were prepared by immunoSEQ multiplex PCR; TCRdb keeps only in-frame clonotypes and omits some of them. The table lists about 56,000 clones, about nine tenths of them singletons. This specimen consisted of peripheral blood, obtained before any cancer treatment. The origin of the receptors is a woman aged 35-75 years with stage I lung adenocarcinoma. Each CDR3 is given with its conserved first and last residue. The order of the fields is J gene, V gene, clone size, D gene, CDR3 protein, CDR3 DNA. A D gene is named only where the DNA matches it firmly. Clone size is given for some rows only: seen once, a few or many times, or a class if the clone is expanded.

>TRBJ2-7|TRBV7-2|.|TRBD1
CASSLEGTGAYEQYF
TGTGCCAGCAGCTTAGAGGGGACAGGAGCCTACGAGCAGTACTTC
>TRBJ2-5|TRBV7-2|.|TRBD2
CASSLGLAGGYIETQYF
TGTGCCAGCAGCTTAGGGCTAGCGGGGGGTTATATCGAGACCCAGTACTTC
>TRBJ2-1|TRBV12-5|.|TRBD2
CASGLGGGAIEQFF
TGTGCTAGTGGTTTGGGCGGGGGGGCCATTGAGCAGTTCTTC
>TRBJ1-4|TRBV11-2|.|TRBD1
CASSRTTGSNEKLFF
TGTGCCAGCAGCCGGACGACAGGGTCTAATGAAAAACTGTTTTTT
>TRBJ1-1|TRBV6-5|.|.
CASSYSGFEAFF
TGTGCCAGCAGTTACTCCGGTTTTGAAGCTTTCTTT
>TRBJ1-1|TRBV19|.|TRBD1
CASSIRTGVGTEAFF
TGTGCCAGTAGTATCAGGACAGGGGTGGGGACTGAAGCTTTCTTT
>TRBJ2-3|TRBV27|.|.
CASSLWAGVRSDTQYF
TGTGCCAGCAGTTTATGGGCAGGGGTTCGGTCAGATACGCAGTATTTT
>TRBJ2-7|TRBV10-2|.|TRBD1
CASSSGTGNTYEQYF
TGCGCCAGCAGCTCCGGGACAGGGAACACCTACGAGCAGTACTTC
>TRBJ2-1|TRBV7-2|.|TRBD2
CASSLSFMLAGANEQFF
TGTGCCAGCAGCTTAAGTTTTATGCTAGCGGGGGCCAATGAGCAGTTCTTC
>TRBJ2-1|TRBV5-6|.|.
CASSLNYRDYNEQFF
TGTGCCAGCAGCTTGAACTACAGGGATTACAATGAGCAGTTCTTC
>TRBJ2-7|TRBV11-1|.|TRBD2
CASSPASGGAYEQYF
TGTGCCAGCAGCCCTGCCAGCGGGGGGGCCTACGAGCAGTACTTC
>TRBJ1-5|TRBV4-1|.|TRBD1
CASSQAGGQSNQPQHF
TGCGCCAGCAGCCAGGCGGGGGGACAGAGCAATCAGCCCCAGCATTTT
>TRBJ1-2|TRBV5-1|.|.
CASSLSLGAYGYTF
TGCGCCAGCAGCTTGAGTCTAGGGGCTTATGGCTACACCTTC
>TRBJ2-5|TRBV13|.|TRBD2
CASSLGTSGSETQYF
TGTGCCAGCAGCTTAGGAACTAGCGGGTCGGAGACCCAGTACTTC
>TRBJ1-1|TRBV7-2|.|.
CASSPRTEAFF
TGTGCCAGCAGCCCCCGCACTGAAGCTTTCTTT
>TRBJ2-1|TRBV18|.|TRBD2
CASSPASAAGVTNEQFF
TGTGCCAGCTCACCAGCGTCTGCAGCGGGGGTTACCAATGAGCAGTTCTTC
>TRBJ2-7|TRBV7-2|.|.
CASSLAPVGSYEQYF
TGTGCCAGCAGCTTAGCCCCGGTGGGCTCCTACGAGCAGTACTTC
>TRBJ1-1|TRBV19|once|.
CASSIGGLMNTEAFF
TGTGCCAGTAGTATAGGCGGTCTGATGAACACTGAAGCTTTCTTT
>TRBJ2-2|TRBV7-8|.|TRBD1
CASSSGQGGTGELFF
TGTGCCAGCAGCTCGGGACAGGGGGGGACCGGGGAGCTGTTTTTT
>TRBJ2-1|TRBV28|few|.
CASSLGLGPEQFF
TGTGCCAGCAGCTTGGGTCTCGGCCCTGAGCAGTTCTTC
>TRBJ2-4|TRBV7-2|.|TRBD2
CASSLDPSGGVKNIQYF
TGTGCCAGCAGTTTAGATCCTAGCGGGGGGGTCAAAAACATTCAGTACTTC
>TRBJ2-2|TRBV19|.|.
CASSIFGGTNTGELFF
TGTGCCAGTAGTATTTTTGGAGGTACGAACACCGGGGAGCTGTTTTTT
>TRBJ2-1|TRBV27|.|.
CASSSFSQGDGNEQFF
TGTGCCAGCAGCTCCTTTTCACAGGGAGATGGCAATGAGCAGTTCTTC
>TRBJ2-5|TRBV30|.|.
CAWSVRREETQYF
TGTGCCTGGAGTGTAAGGCGGGAAGAGACCCAGTACTTC
>TRBJ2-3|TRBV6-1|once|.
CASTRGPSADTQYF
TGTGCCAGCACTCGAGGCCCATCGGCAGATACGCAGTATTTT
>TRBJ1-2|TRBV10-2|.|.
CASSEYQVNYGYTF
TGCGCCAGCAGTGAATACCAAGTGAACTATGGCTACACCTTC
>TRBJ1-2|TRBV4-3|.|.
CASSQAPGENYGYTF
TGCGCCAGCAGCCAAGCACCAGGGGAGAACTATGGCTACACCTTC
>TRBJ1-5|TRBV19|.|.
CASSWGGLYSNQPQHF
TGTGCCAGTAGCTGGGGGGGCCTTTATAGCAATCAGCCCCAGCATTTT
>TRBJ1-5|TRBV4-3|.|.
CASSQGVGQPQHF
TGCGCCAGCAGCCAAGGTGTCGGACAGCCCCAGCATTTT
>TRBJ2-1|TRBV7-6|once|TRBD2
CASSLGGLAGLLDEQFF
TGTGCCAGCAGCTTAGGTGGACTAGCGGGGCTTCTAGATGAGCAGTTCTTC
>TRBJ1-6|TRBV5-4|.|.
CASSLRGGGSPLHF
TGTGCCAGCAGCTTGCGAGGGGGTGGTTCACCCCTCCACTTT
>TRBJ1-2|TRBV5-1|.|.
CASSSQGDYGYTF
TGCGCCAGCAGCTCACAGGGAGACTATGGCTACACCTTC
>TRBJ1-1|TRBV18|.|.
CASSMTAENTEAFF
TGTGCCAGCTCAATGACAGCCGAGAACACTGAAGCTTTCTTT
>TRBJ2-7|TRBV6-6|.|TRBD1
CASRRPGQGTYEQYF
TGTGCCAGCAGGCGACCGGGACAGGGCACCTACGAGCAGTACTTC
>TRBJ2-1|TRBV5-1|.|TRBD1
CASSDLTGQGEQFF
TGCGCCAGCAGCGACCTGACAGGGCAGGGTGAGCAGTTCTTC
>TRBJ1-4|TRBV19|.|.
CASSATQGGRNEKLFF
TGTGCCAGTAGTGCCACCCAGGGAGGTCGTAATGAAAAACTGTTTTTT
>TRBJ1-1|TRBV25-1|.|TRBD1
CASGGQAEYTEAFF
TGTGCCAGCGGCGGACAGGCCGAGTACACTGAAGCTTTCTTT
>TRBJ2-1|TRBV29-1|.|.
CSVEAGDEQFF
TGCAGCGTTGAAGCGGGAGATGAGCAGTTCTTC
>TRBJ1-1|TRBV2|.|.
CASTQIGGGTEAFF
TGTGCCAGCACCCAGATAGGGGGGGGCACTGAAGCTTTCTTT
>TRBJ2-2|TRBV6-4|.|.
CASSPEGTSGELFF
TGTGCCAGCAGCCCAGAAGGGACGTCCGGGGAGCTGTTTTTT
>TRBJ1-1|TRBV10-3|once|.
CAISGGLNTEAFF
TGTGCCATCAGTGGTGGATTGAACACTGAAGCTTTCTTT
>TRBJ2-3|TRBV7-2|.|TRBD2
CASSLERGLDTQYF
TGTGCCAGCAGCTTAGAGCGGGGGTTAGATACGCAGTATTTT
>TRBJ2-1|TRBV7-9|.|TRBD2
CASSFIGTSGGTYNEQFF
TGTGCCAGCAGCTTCATTGGGACTAGCGGGGGGACTTACAATGAGCAGTTCTTC
>TRBJ2-5|TRBV4-3|.|.
CASGPGDRGTQYF
TGCGCCAGCGGCCCCGGGGACCGGGGGACCCAGTACTTC
>TRBJ1-3|TRBV19|.|.
CASSSPRTRRNTIYF
TGTGCCAGTAGCTCCCCCCGGACCAGAAGAAACACCATATATTTT
>TRBJ2-5|TRBV6-6|.|.
CASSLNLNPKETQYF
TGTGCCAGCAGTCTCAACTTGAACCCGAAAGAGACCCAGTACTTC
>TRBJ2-3|TRBV7-2|.|TRBD1
CASSFDRGPDTQYF
TGTGCCAGCAGCTTTGACAGGGGCCCAGATACGCAGTATTTT
>TRBJ1-2|TRBV30|once|.
CAWTEGGAGGYTF
TGTGCCTGGACCGAGGGGGGCGCGGGGGGCTACACCTTC
>TRBJ2-5|TRBV11-1|.|.
CASSLDGYSETQYF
TGTGCCAGCAGCTTAGATGGGTATTCGGAGACCCAGTACTTC
>TRBJ2-1|TRBV12-5|once|.
CASGFYNEQFF
TGTGCTAGTGGTTTTTACAATGAGCAGTTCTTC
>TRBJ1-1|TRBV7-8|.|.
CASSLLAAGSRNTEAFF
TGTGCCAGCAGCTTACTGGCAGCCGGTTCACGAAACACTGAAGCTTTCTTT
>TRBJ2-5|TRBV6-1|.|.
CASSRDFQETQYF
TGTGCCAGTAGCCGGGACTTTCAAGAGACCCAGTACTTC
>TRBJ1-2|TRBV6-6|.|.
CASVSHQGNYGYTF
TGTGCCAGCGTATCACATCAGGGGAACTATGGCTACACCTTC
>TRBJ1-6|TRBV30|.|.
CAWSKGGAGSPLHF
TGTGCCTGGAGTAAAGGTGGGGCAGGGTCACCCCTCCACTTT
>TRBJ2-5|TRBV6-5|.|TRBD1
CASSYFGTGGWETQYF
TGTGCCAGCAGTTACTTTGGGACAGGGGGCTGGGAGACCCAGTACTTC